This TCR beta chain came from a study of beta chain features in type 1 diabetes. Study-level information: Across the samples, approximately 110,000,000 sorted cells were examined in total. Study observations and caveats: Sequencing of cDNA might inflate the share of cells that strongly express TCR. The naive, central memory and Treg TCRB repertoires looked more alike in patients than they did in healthy donors. TCRB CDR3s were moderately but significantly shorter in Type 1 diabetes patients in all four CD4+ subsets.

This clone has only a few counts. Its antigen is not known. Expressed TCRB transcripts were sequenced because the isolated RNA had all been reverse transcribed beforehand. Generated by immunoSEQ multiplex PCR, the TCRdb table keeps only in-frame clones and is missing some. In the table there are some 350,000 clones, around 10% of which are singletons. The length of the CDR3 is 14 residues. In germline, CDR1 is MDHEN, CDR2 SYDVKM. V shed 5 bases, J shed 0 bases, and the junction held 4 bases outside the gene matches. This sequence originates from a man younger than 40 with type 1 diabetes. Sample: central memory CD4+ T cells from blood. V gene TRBV28 combines with J gene TRBJ2-7, with 7 nucleotides matching TRBD1. The CDR3 protein is CASSTGTDSYEQYF. As DNA, the CDR3 is TGTGCCAGCAGTACCGGGACAGACTCCTACGAGCAGTACTTC.